This T cell receptor beta chain is from a study of blood T cell repertoires in COVID-19. Clones were sequenced by immunoSEQ multiplex PCR, and TCRdb holds only the in-frame ones, with some missing. The sample consists of tens of thousands of clones, 85% to 90% of them appearing once. CDR3 size: 13 residues. V lost 2 bases to trimming and J lost 7 bases, with 11 bases between them. Germline CDR1 reads KGHSH; CDR2 reads LQKENI. Recovered participants had two consecutive negative NP/OP PCR tests, healthcare professional clearance, or symptom resolution. The TCR originated in a middle-aged woman who had recovered from COVID-19. The sequencing input was PBMCs or T cells enriched from blood (not recorded which). J is TRBJ1-1 and V is TRBV18; TRBD1 might be the D (6 bases). This chain's CDR3 is CASSPRGRFEAFF. CDR3 DNA sequence: TGTGCCAGCTCACCAAGGGGGAGATTTGAAGCTTTCTTT.